Shown below are 22 T cell receptor beta chains from a single sample sequenced in a study of OX40 agonist ivuxolimab in advanced cancers. Data came from immunoSEQ multiplex PCR; TCRdb stores just in-frame clones and leaves some out. The table records 35,000 to 45,000 clones, about 82% of them present only once. Sequenced here: CD4+ or CD8+ T cells sorted from blood, sampled in a trial of the OX40 agonist ivuxolimab. These TCRs come from an adult with an advanced solid tumor such as melanoma, head and neck, liver or kidney cancer.

The V and J genes are TRBV7-2 and TRBJ1-5, with 7 bases fitting TRBD1. The germline V gene has CDR1 SGHTA and CDR2 FQGNSA. After removal of 0 bases from V and 6 bases from J, the junction contained 11 bases not matched to a gene. This CDR3 is 17 amino acids long. The CDR3 nucleotides are TGTGCCAGCAGCTTAGCCACAGGGGCAGGTTTTGGTCAGCCCCAGCATTTT. Translation: CASSLATGAGFGQPQHF.

The rearrangement links TRBV7-3 to TRBJ1-2; D is unclear. V lost 5 bases and J 4 bases, leaving 11 bases between the germline ends. Germline CDR1 is SGHTA and CDR2 is FQGTGA. The CDR3 totals 13 residues. In DNA form, the CDR3 reads TGTGCCAGCAGCCTGGACCGCTTCTATGGCTACACCTTC. This translates into CASSLDRFYGYTF.

V usage is TRBV19 and J usage is TRBJ1-4; tentative D call: TRBD1 (6 bases). The germline V and J ends were trimmed by 3 bases and 7 bases, with 12 bases remaining between them. The CDR3 is 14 residues long. From germline, CDR1 is LNHDA and CDR2 SQIVND (reference sequence). CDR3: CASSITRGSEKLFF. The CDR3 bases are TGTGCCAGTAGTATCACCAGGGGAAGTGAAAAACTGTTTTTT.

The rearrangement uses TRBV29-1 and TRBJ2-7, with 13 nucleotides matching TRBD2. Germline V gene sequence: CDR1 SQVTM, CDR2 ANQGSEA. V lost 4 bases to trimming and J lost 6 bases; unmatched junction nucleotides: 6. The CDR3 runs 14 residues. This chain's CDR3 is CSVAGLAGSPEQYF. The CDR3 DNA reads as TGCAGCGTTGCGGGACTAGCGGGATCCCCCGAGCAGTACTTC.

This chain joins TRBV27 and TRBJ1-1; tentative D call: TRBD1 (5 bases). CDR1 is MNHEY and CDR2 is SMNVEV in the germline V gene (reference sequence). The CDR3 runs 15 residues. With 5 bases removed from V and 1 base from J, the gap between germline ends came to 14 bases. The CDR3 coding sequence is TGTGCCAGCAGTGGGGGTGGGGTTGGGAACACTGAAGCTTTCTTT. It codes for CASSGGGVGNTEAFF.

V usage is TRBV11-3 and J usage is TRBJ2-7, with D maybe TRBD2 (6 bases). The CDR3 extends over 13 amino acids. V lost 7 bases, J lost 1 base, and 11 bases lay in between. Germline V gene sequence: CDR1 SGHNT, CDR2 YENEEA. CDR3 coding DNA: TGTGCCAGCACCGGAGGAGGGTCCTACGAGCAGTACTTC. This codes for CASTGGGSYEQYF. Variable domain in full (rest from reference TRBV11-3 and TRBJ2-7): EAGVVQSPRYKIIEKKQPVAFWCNPISGHNTLYWYLQNLGQGPELLIRYENEEAVDDSQLPKDRFSAERLKGVDSTLKIQPAELGDSAVYLCASTGGGSYEQYFGPGTRLTVT.

CDR3 coding DNA: TGTGCTAGTGGTTTGGTACGGGGGTCGGGAGCGCAGGATACGCAGTATTTT. This gives the protein CASGLVRGSGAQDTQYF. The chain is built from TRBV12-5 and TRBJ2-3; possibly TRBD2 for D (6 bases). Between the trimmed V and J ends, which lost 0 bases and 6 bases, there was a span of 19 bases. The CDR3 is 17 amino acids. CDR1 is LGHNT, CDR2 FRNRAP, per germline.

The chain employs TRBV11-3 and TRBJ1-1; D is undetermined. This CDR3 is 11 amino acids long. Germline loops: CDR1 SGHNT, CDR2 YENEEA. V was clipped by 3 bases and J by 4 bases, with 3 bases between them. Here the CDR3 DNA reads TGTGCCAGCAGCTTGCGCACTGAAGCTTTCTTT. It specifies CASSLRTEAFF.

CDR3 region: CAGWGLGTDTQYF. The CDR3 DNA follows: TGTGCCGGATGGGGACTAGGGACAGATACGCAGTATTTT. The rearrangement links TRBV6-1 to TRBJ2-3; TRBD2 aligns across 8 bases. Losses at the gene ends were 11 bases for V and 3 bases for J; bases not matched to a gene: 7. CDR1 is MNHNS, CDR2 SASEGT, per germline. The CDR3 has 13 amino acids.

This chain connects TRBV30 to TRBJ2-3; perhaps TRBD2 as D (5 bases). This CDR3 spans 14 amino acids. The V gene's germline CDR1 is GTSNPN and CDR2 SVGIG (reference sequence). Trimming pared 4 bases from V and 2 bases from J, leaving 13 bases between. CDR3 DNA: TGTGCCTGGATGGAGGCCCCTTCCACAGATACGCAGTATTTT. It yields the protein CAWMEAPSTDTQYF.

V is TRBV7-2 and J is TRBJ2-7, with 9 bases matching TRBD2. J gave up 3 bases and V 3 bases, and 3 bases lay outside the gene matches. The CDR3 is made up of 14 amino acids. CDR1 and CDR2 from the germline V gene are SGHTA and FQGNSA. The CDR3 here is CASSLRAGGYEQYF. CDR3 DNA sequence: TGTGCCAGCAGCTTGAGAGCGGGAGGCTACGAGCAGTACTTC. Based on the CDR3 plus reference TRBV7-2 and TRBJ2-7, the full variable domain is GAGVSQSPSNKVTEKGKDVELRCDPISGHTALYWYRQSLGQGLEFLIYFQGNSAPDKSGLPSDRFSAERTGGSVSTLTIQRTQQEDSAVYLCASSLRAGGYEQYFGPGTRLTVT.

The chain recombines TRBV7-9 with TRBJ2-1, with 12 bases aligning to TRBD2. CDR3 length equals 15 residues. Germline V gives CDR1 SEHNR, CDR2 FQNEAQ (reference sequence). Trimming at V came to 2 bases and at J to 10 bases, leaving 6 bases not matched to a gene. The CDR3 sequence: CASSLSTSGSQEQFF. In DNA form, the CDR3 reads TGTGCCAGCAGCTTATCGACTAGCGGGAGCCAGGAGCAGTTCTTC. Combining the CDR3 with reference TRBV7-9 and TRBJ2-1 gives the whole variable domain DTGVSQNPRHKITKRGQNVTFRCDPISEHNRLYWYRQTLGQGPEFLTYFQNEAQLEKSRLLSDRFSAERPKGSFSTLEIQRTEQGDSAMYLCASSLSTSGSQEQFFGPGTRLTVL.

The chain has TRBV12-5 and TRBJ2-3, with no clear D. Germline V gene data show CDR1 as LGHNT and CDR2 as FRNRAP. Between the trimmed V and J ends, which lost 0 bases and 8 bases, there was a span of 6 bases. CDR3 length equals 12 residues. The CDR3 nucleotides read TGTGCTAGTGGTTTGGTAACGGGTACGCAGTATTTT. Its translation: CASGLVTGTQYF.

This clone was picked up one time. The J gene is TRBJ1-1, the V gene TRBV6-5; TRBD1 agrees at 7 bases. Per the germline V gene, CDR1 is MNHEY and CDR2 is SVGAGI. V was clipped by 7 bases and J by 4 bases; unmatched bases: 9. The CDR3 length is 14 residues. The CDR3 loop is CASTKDREGTEAFF. CDR3 sequence (DNA): TGTGCCAGCACCAAAGACAGGGAAGGCACTGAAGCTTTCTTT.

The chain joins TRBV5-1 to TRBJ1-4; D is unresolved. CDR3 length: 14 residues. Germline CDR1 reads SGHRS; CDR2 reads YFSETQ. Trimming cost V 2 bases and J 2 bases, with 7 bases left between them. CDR3 nucleotide sequence: TGCGCCAGCAGCTTATCGAAGACTAATGAAAAACTGTTTTTT. Protein product: CASSLSKTNEKLFF.

Here the CDR3 DNA reads TGTGCCAGCAGTGAATCGGGCGGGGGGGGAACCAATGAGCAGTTCTTC. This sequence encodes CASSESGGGGTNEQFF. The chain couples TRBV25-1 to TRBJ2-1; 9 bases agree with TRBD2. Germline V gene sequence: CDR1 MGHDK, CDR2 SYGVNS. Trimming removed 1 base from V and 6 bases from J; junction bases left unmatched: 7. This CDR3 spans 16 amino acids.

V and J are TRBV7-3 and TRBJ1-5, with D unresolved. Trimming stripped 7 bases from V and 0 bases from J, with 7 bases between. The CDR3 extends over 13 amino acids. The germline V gene encodes CDR1 SGHTA and CDR2 FQGTGA. The CDR3 reads CASNASSNQPQHF. CDR3 DNA: TGTGCCAGCAACGCAAGTAGCAATCAGCCCCAGCATTTT.

The chain combines TRBV5-1 with TRBJ2-3; D ambiguous. The length of the CDR3 is 16 residues. The V end was cut by 3 bases, the J end by 4 bases, with 18 bases between. Germline CDR1 and CDR2: SGHRS and YFSETQ. The CDR3 bases are TGCGCCAGCAGCTCTACCTATTTGAGAGGACCAGATACGCAGTATTTT. It encodes CASSSTYLRGPDTQYF.

V is TRBV6-1 and J is TRBJ2-5; 7 bases fit TRBD1. CDR1 is MNHNS and CDR2 is SASEGT in the germline V gene. V trimming: 2 bases; J trimming: 9 bases; junction bases outside the gene matches: 3. The CDR3 runs 12 residues. The DNA of the CDR3 is TGTGCCAGCAGTGAAAGGGGGCGTTCCCAGTACTTC. Protein sequence: CASSERGRSQYF.

The genes are TRBV15 and TRBJ1-5, with D unresolved. V was cut by 0 bases and J by 5 bases, with 11 bases left in between. Germline V gene lookup returns CDR1 LNHNV and CDR2 YYDKDF (reference sequence). The CDR3 runs to 15 residues. The CDR3, as DNA: TGTGCCACCAGCAGAGATCTGTCGGGTTATCAGCCCCAGCATTTT. The encoded protein is CATSRDLSGYQPQHF.

The chain uses TRBV2 and TRBJ2-1; D is possibly TRBD1 or TRBD2 (5 bases each). The CDR3 totals 15 residues. In germline, CDR1 is SNHLY, CDR2 FYNNEI. V dropped 3 bases and J dropped 10 bases, with 19 bases sitting between them. The CDR3 DNA reads TGTGCCAGCAGTGATCGGGGAAGGGTGGGACGGGAGCAGTTCTTC. Protein product: CASSDRGRVGREQFF. Together with reference TRBV2 and TRBJ2-1, the CDR3 gives the full variable domain: EPEVTQTPSHQVTQMGQEVILRCVPISNHLYFYWYRQILGQKVEFLVSFYNNEISEKSEIFDDQFSVERPDGSNFTLKIRSTKLEDSAMYFCASSDRGRVGREQFFGPGTRLTVL.

The chain has TRBV9 and TRBJ1-4; weak D call: TRBD1 (5 bases). Germline V gives CDR1 SGDLS, CDR2 YYNGEE. V was pared by 4 bases and J by 8 bases, with 18 bases between. The CDR3 consists of 15 residues. CDR3 sequence: CASSPWGRGAEKLFF. CDR3 DNA sequence: TGTGCCAGCAGCCCCTGGGGGAGGGGCGCGGAAAAACTGTTTTTT.